This paragraph covers one T cell receptor (beta chain) sequence. An end of the junction does not agree with germline; a read error may underlie this. Germline V lookup: CDR1 MDHEN, CDR2 SYDVKM. The CDR3 loop spans 17 amino acids. The sample is drawn from a study of breast tumors, draining lymph nodes, adjacent tissues. TCRdb passed the multiplex PCR reads through MiXCR, listing each CDR3 protein once. The table shows fewer than 150,000 distinct CDR3 sequences, with 21% occurring only once. Breast cancer patients provided tissue from their axillary draining lymph nodes. This receptor was taken from a female donor with breast cancer. Some clones in this sample may be carry-over from other donors' samples. The chain is built from TRBV28 and TRBJ2-3; 10 nucleotides match TRBD2. Input material: axillary lymph node tissue. CDR3 sequence (DNA): TGTGCCAGCAGTTATGGCCTAGCGGGAGATTCCACAGGTACGCAGTATTTT. It is translated as CASSYGLAGDSTGTQYF.